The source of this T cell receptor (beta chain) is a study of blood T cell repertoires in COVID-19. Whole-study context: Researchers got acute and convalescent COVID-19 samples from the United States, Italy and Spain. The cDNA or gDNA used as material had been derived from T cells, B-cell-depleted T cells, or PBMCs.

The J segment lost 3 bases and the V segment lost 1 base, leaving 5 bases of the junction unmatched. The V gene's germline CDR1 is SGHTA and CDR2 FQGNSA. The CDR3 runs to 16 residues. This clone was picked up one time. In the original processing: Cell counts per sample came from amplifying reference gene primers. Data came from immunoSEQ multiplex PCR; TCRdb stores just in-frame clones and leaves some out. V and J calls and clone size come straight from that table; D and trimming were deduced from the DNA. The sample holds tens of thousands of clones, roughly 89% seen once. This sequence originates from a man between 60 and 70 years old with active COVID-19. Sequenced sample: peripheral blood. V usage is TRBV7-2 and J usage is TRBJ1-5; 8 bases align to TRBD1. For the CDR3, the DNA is TGTGCCAGCAGCTTAGAAAGGACAGGGTTCAATCAGCCCCAGCATTTT. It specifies CASSLERTGFNQPQHF.